This T cell receptor beta chain was captured by sequencing in a study of graft-versus-host responses after intestinal transplantation. Study as a whole: Anti-thymocyte globulin induction preceded two to three years of tacrolimus and steroid maintenance in all recipients.

This clone was seen only once. The antigen is undetermined. The repertoire was sequenced with immunoSEQ multiplex PCR; TCRdb's copy has only in-frame clones and lacks some. The sample lists more than 95,000 clones; approximately 84% were seen once. The receptor comes from a human donor who received an intestinal transplant. The input for sequencing was unstimulated CD4+ T cells sorted from spleen or lymph node cells, taken before intestinal transplant.

The CDR3 loop reads CASSPRRGGDNEQFF. CDR3 nucleotides: TGTGCCAGCAGCCCCAGGCGGGGGGGGGACAATGAGCAGTTCTTC. This chain connects TRBV7-2 to TRBJ2-1, with 9 bases that match TRBD2. V lost 5 bases to trimming and J lost 5 bases; unmatched junction nucleotides: 7. This CDR3 contains 15 residues. CDR1 is SGHTA and CDR2 is FQGNSA in the germline V gene.